This record looks at one T cell receptor beta chain sequence and its context. Its antigen is not known. This sample is part of a study of PD-1 blockade in mismatch repair-deficient tumors. General observations from the study: Tumor-resident clones, often absent from pretreatment blood, expanded after pembrolizumab and then contracted.

V was clipped by 0 bases and J by 6 bases, with 11 bases between them. Germline CDR1 reads SGHVS; CDR2 reads FQNEAQ. The CDR3 extends over 14 amino acids. TCRdb keeps only in-frame clones here, not all; method: immunoSEQ multiplex PCR. The data show some 120,000 clones, almost 90% seen once. The chain links TRBV7-8 to TRBJ1-1, with a weak D call TRBD1 (5 bases). This clonotype originated in an adult with mismatch repair-deficient cancer. Here the sequenced sample was peripheral blood, taken roughly 67 weeks after starting pembrolizumab. CDR3 sequence (DNA): TGTGCCAGCAGCTTAGCCCGGGGGGGGTCTGAAGCTTTCTTT. As protein: CASSLARGGSEAFF.